This TCR beta chain was recovered during a study of technical replicates of blood from a few donors. Measured with immunoSEQ multiplex PCR; TCRdb has only the in-frame clones, and not every one. The sample has tens of thousands of clones; 85% to 95% are singletons. The origin of this receptor is a human donor in good health. What was sequenced was T cells isolated from PBMCs.

The DNA of the CDR3 is TGTGCCAGCAGCTTTTGGTCGCGGGGACTGCGGAACACCATATATTTT. Translated, it gives CASSFWSRGLRNTIYF. The chain couples TRBV11-2 to TRBJ1-3; TRBD1 is a possible D gene (5 bases). V was shortened by 3 bases and J by 7 bases, with 19 bases between the two germline ends. This CDR3 is built from 16 residues. Germline V CDR1 and CDR2: SGHAT, FQNNGV.